This T cell receptor (beta chain) was observed in a study of radiotherapy plus CTLA-4 blockade in lung cancer (dated by TCRdb to the late 2010s). Looking at the study overall: Objective responses were observed in about a sixth of enrolled patients, and disease control was achieved in less than 40%.

Focal radiation therapy combined with CTLA-4 blockade (ipilimumab) was tested in patients with chemo-refractory metastatic non-small-cell lung cancer. Worth noting for this clone: This clone's antigen is unknown. Base qualities are not at hand, and no much larger clone is one base apart.

The library was prepared using the immunoSEQ multiplex PCR assay. The immuneACCESS repertoire file appears here via TCRdb, limited to in-frame rearrangements. These files lack a portion of the clones; in checked studies, under half of the deficit traces to unresolved V genes, and the cause of the others is not known. The sample records roughly 130,000 clones, 85% to 90% of which are singletons. The ten largest clones add up to over 6% of the sample. General study outcomes and caveats: The strongest predictors of response, as reported, were early dynamic changes in blood T cell clones along with a rise in serum interferon-beta after radiation. TCR clones derived from tumors expanded in peripheral blood after treatment with radiotherapy and ipilimumab.

This clonotype was obtained from a human donor with non-small cell lung cancer that progressed on radiotherapy plus ipilimumab. This specimen was peripheral blood, taken from a patient treated with radiotherapy plus ipilimumab.

The nucleotides are TGTGCCAGCAGCGTAGTTGGCGGGAGTGCAGATACGCAGTATTTT. Its translation reads: CASSVVGGSADTQYF. This chain joins TRBV9 to TRBJ2-3, and TRBD2 aligns with 7 junction nucleotides. CDR1 and CDR2 are read off the germline V gene as SGDLS and YYNGEE. Compared with germline, V lacks 0 bases and J lacks 4 bases; bases without a gene match: 5. The CDR3, cysteine through phenylalanine, is 15 amino acids long. The sequence is cut down to CDR3 DNA, 45 bases in frame from base 1.